These 20 T cell receptor beta chains came from one sample sequenced in a study of Ad26.COV2.S vaccination and SARS-CoV-2 variants (dated by TCRdb to the early 2020s). The protocol used for the library was the immunoSEQ multiplex PCR assay. TCRdb obtained this table from immuneACCESS and retained in-frame rearrangements with V and J assigned. These tables miss some clones; where compared with another copy, unresolved V genes account for less than half of the shortfall, and the remainder is unexplained. This sample has nearly 400,000 clones in its table, and about nine tenths of those were observed once. The ten largest clonotypes hold under 2% of the sample. The intended sense of this specimen's treatment or condition label: some 20 received Ad26.COV2.S at low or high dose, single or two shots; roughly five received placebo; per-sample allocation not given. Repertoires of vaccine and placebo recipients were sequenced from samples taken on day 63 after the first injection.

The specimen comprised peripheral blood, sampled in a trial of Ad26.COV2.S vaccine versus placebo. The receptor set was obtained from a person between 18 and 65 years old who received the Ad26.COV2.S COVID-19 vaccine or a placebo.

This sequence joins TRBV28 and TRBJ2-7, with TRBD1 as a possible D gene (7 bases). Trimming shortened V by 4 bases and J by 3 bases, and 10 bases separated the two germline ends. The CDR3 sequence is 13 residues long. Germline-derived CDR1 and CDR2 are MDHEN and SYDVKM. The CDR3: CASSYRGLYEQYF. The CDR3, as DNA: TGTGCCAGCAGTTACAGGGGACTCTACGAGCAGTACTTC.

This chain uses TRBV10-3 with TRBJ2-7; D is unresolved. This CDR3 is built from 12 residues. Between the trimmed V and J ends, which lost 4 bases and 2 bases, there was a span of 6 bases. Germline loops: CDR1 ENHRY, CDR2 SYGVKD. CDR3: CAISAQAYEQYF. CDR3 nucleotides: TGTGCCATCAGTGCACAAGCCTACGAGCAGTACTTC.

CDR3 sequence (DNA): TGTGCCAGCAGTTTGGGAGTTGAAGCTTTCTTT. Translated, it gives CASSLGVEAFF. The chain links TRBV28 to TRBJ1-1; D gene unclear. Germline V gives CDR1 MDHEN, CDR2 SYDVKM. Trimming took off 3 bases at V and 7 bases at J, with 6 bases between the two ends. The CDR3 contains 11 residues.

Only a few counts were recorded for this clone. This chain joins TRBV6-5 and TRBJ2-7; D may correspond to TRBD1 or TRBD2 (5 bases each). The V gene's germline CDR1 is MNHEY and CDR2 SVGAGI. With 6 bases removed from V and 5 bases from J, the gap between germline ends came to 14 bases. The CDR3 is 13 amino acids. The CDR3: CASSDTLGDEQYF. In nucleotides, the CDR3 is TGTGCCAGCAGCGATACTTTGGGGGACGAGCAGTACTTC.

The chain has TRBV6-5 and TRBJ2-1, with D tentatively TRBD2 (6 bases). The V gene lost 6 bases and the J gene lost 5 bases, with 14 bases spanning the gap. The CDR3 is made up of 14 amino acids. Looked up from germline, CDR1 is MNHEY and CDR2 is SVGAGI. This CDR3 is CASSRDLADNEQFF. In nucleotides, the CDR3 is TGTGCCAGCAGCCGCGATTTAGCGGACAATGAGCAGTTCTTC.

This chain uses TRBV11-1 with TRBJ2-7; no clear D gene. V was cut by 5 bases and J by 2 bases, with 7 bases left in between. Germline CDR1 and CDR2: SGHAT and FQDESV (reference sequence). The CDR3 covers 12 residues. In DNA form, the CDR3 reads TGTGCCAGCAGCCTTGGAACCTACGAGCAGTACTTC. Protein: CASSLGTYEQYF.

This clone was observed a few times. This chain uses TRBV5-4 with TRBJ2-7; 7 nucleotides agree with TRBD1. V was clipped by 3 bases and J by 1 base; unmatched bases: 4. Germline CDR1 SGHNT, CDR2 YYREEE (reference sequence). The CDR3 spans 14 residues. For the CDR3, the DNA is TGTGCCAGCAGCTCGGACAGGCGATCCTACGAGCAGTACTTC. Its translation is CASSSDRRSYEQYF.

The rearrangement uses TRBV7-2 and TRBJ1-1; perhaps TRBD1 as D (6 bases). CDR3 length equals 13 residues. In germline, CDR1 is SGHTA, CDR2 FQGNSA. Between the trimmed V and J ends, which lost 5 bases and 2 bases, there was a span of 9 bases. DNA of the CDR3: TGTGCCAGCAGCGGACAGCCCAACACTGAAGCTTTCTTT. Protein sequence: CASSGQPNTEAFF.

The chain links TRBV11-3 to TRBJ2-7; D is perhaps TRBD1 (6 bases). This CDR3 is built from 14 residues. Trimming stripped 1 base from V and 3 bases from J, with 10 bases between. The germline V gene encodes CDR1 SGHNT and CDR2 YENEEA. The CDR3 reads CASSLAYRDYEQYF. The CDR3 DNA follows: TGTGCCAGCAGCTTAGCATACAGGGACTACGAGCAGTACTTC.

The CDR3 is CASSKVKTSGRPQYF. The CDR3 DNA sequence: TGTGCCAGCAGCAAAGTGAAAACTAGCGGGAGGCCTCAGTACTTC. This chain connects TRBV21-1 to TRBJ2-7; no check of the table's D call, TRBD2, against the DNA was made. TRBV21-1 is described as a pseudogene. CDR3 length equals 15 residues.

Concerning this clone: Other DNA sequences in the same sample also yield this CDR3. The chain has TRBV5-1 and TRBJ1-5; D not certain. CDR1 is SGHRS, CDR2 YFSETQ, per germline. Between the trimmed V and J ends, which lost 0 bases and 0 bases, there was a span of 1 base. The CDR3 is made up of 13 amino acids. CDR3 bases: TGCGCCAGCAGCTTGGGTAGCAATCAGCCCCAGCATTTT. Residues: CASSLGSNQPQHF.

CDR3 coding DNA: TGTGCCAGCAGCCTCACCCGGAATGACAGGGTAACCTACGAGCAGTACTTC. As protein: CASSLTRNDRVTYEQYF. This chain connects TRBV7-8 to TRBJ2-7; 7 bases align to TRBD1. Germline V gene data show CDR1 as SGHVS and CDR2 as FQNEAQ. The V gene end was trimmed by 5 bases and the J gene end by 2 bases; junction bases not matched to a gene: 15. CDR3 size: 17 residues.

This chain connects TRBV7-9 to TRBJ2-5, with 15 bases aligning to TRBD2. CDR1 and CDR2 (germline): SEHNR, FQNEAQ (reference sequence). This CDR3 contains 18 residues. Losses at the gene ends were 5 bases for V and 3 bases for J; bases not matched to a gene: 10. The CDR3 here is CASSGGLAGGFAKETQYF. The CDR3, as DNA: TGTGCCAGCAGCGGAGGACTAGCGGGAGGGTTCGCCAAAGAGACCCAGTACTTC.

The J gene is TRBJ2-3, the V gene TRBV10-1; possibly TRBD2 for D (6 bases). Germline assignment: CDR1 WNHNN and CDR2 SYGVQD (reference sequence). The V end lost 9 bases, the J end lost 2 bases, and 21 bases lay between the germline ends. The CDR3 loop spans 16 amino acids. DNA of the CDR3: TGCGCCAGTCCCCGCGGACTACCCCCCTACACAGATACGCAGTATTTT. Amino acids: CASPRGLPPYTDTQYF.

A note on this clone: Other nucleotide sequences from this sample produce the same CDR3. The chain has TRBV5-1 and TRBJ2-7, with 7 positions matching TRBD1. In germline, CDR1 is SGHRS, CDR2 YFSETQ. V gave up 0 bases and J gave up 2 bases; unmatched junction bases: 2. This CDR3 has 14 residues. CDR3 sequence reads: CASSLGQGAYEQYF. CDR3 bases: TGCGCCAGCAGCTTGGGCCAGGGGGCCTACGAGCAGTACTTC.

The count of this clone is one. This chain links TRBV19 with TRBJ1-3; D possibly corresponds to TRBD1 (6 bases). The germline V gene encodes CDR1 LNHDA and CDR2 SQIVND (reference sequence). V was clipped by 4 bases and J by 9 bases, with 13 bases between them. This CDR3 has 13 residues. CDR3: CASSTPQGGTIYF. DNA of the CDR3: TGTGCCAGTAGTACTCCACAGGGAGGCACCATATATTTT. The full variable domain, completed using reference TRBV19 and TRBJ1-3, is DGGITQSPKYLFRKEGQNVTLSCEQNLNHDAMYWYRQDPGQGLRLIYYSQIVNDFQKGDIAEGYSVSREKKESFPLTVTSAQKNPTAFYLCASSTPQGGTIYFGEGSWLTVV.

This chain uses TRBV28 with TRBJ1-3; the D is unclear. CDR3 length: 14 amino acids. Germline loops: CDR1 MDHEN, CDR2 SYDVKM. Trimming left V 2 bases short and J 1 base short, with 6 bases between. This CDR3 is CASSLMASGNTIYF. For the CDR3, the DNA is TGTGCCAGCAGTTTAATGGCATCTGGAAACACCATATATTTT.

V usage is TRBV4-1 and J usage is TRBJ1-1; a possible D gene is TRBD1 (5 bases). CDR1 MGHRA and CDR2 YSYEKL come from the germline V gene. The germline V and J ends were trimmed by 0 bases and 6 bases, with 8 bases remaining between them. The CDR3 consists of 13 residues. CDR3 loop: CASSQEGGAEAFF. CDR3 bases: TGCGCCAGCAGCCAAGAGGGGGGGGCTGAAGCTTTCTTT.

This chain joins TRBV6-1 and TRBJ1-2; D not resolved. Germline V CDR1 and CDR2: MNHNS, SASEGT. The germline V and J ends were trimmed by 3 bases and 5 bases, with 10 bases remaining between them. The CDR3 is made up of 13 amino acids. CDR3 amino acids: CASSETRLYGYTF. The CDR3 region has the DNA TGTGCCAGCAGTGAGACTCGACTTTATGGCTACACCTTC.

This clone was found many times. The CDR3 loop is CASSAPIRDSTGELFF. CDR3 sequence (DNA): TGTGCCAGCAGCGCCCCAATTCGGGACTCCACCGGGGAGCTGTTTTTT. The chain combines TRBV9 with TRBJ2-2, with a possible D match to TRBD2 (6 bases). CDR1 and CDR2 from the germline V gene are SGDLS and YYNGEE. V was shortened by 3 bases and J by 4 bases, with 16 bases between the two germline ends. This CDR3 is built from 16 residues.